This T cell receptor (beta chain) derives from a study of T cells in Graves' hyperthyroidism and ophthalmopathy. Study as a whole: Peripheral blood draws took place at initial diagnosis, ahead of any treatment.

This clonotype has a single count. TCR beta CDR3 sequences were amplified from RNA transcripts. First-round RT-PCR with HTBI primers amplified the TCR CDR3 region. TCRdb re-analysed the multiplex PCR reads in MiXCR, keeping a single row per CDR3 protein. This table has a few hundred thousand distinct CDR3 sequences, 15% to 19% appearing once. This CDR3 has 14 amino acids. Per the germline V gene, CDR1 is SGDLS and CDR2 is YYNGEE. The V gene lost 0 bases and the J gene lost 0 bases, with 7 bases spanning the gap. The receptor's source is a young woman with Graves' hyperthyroidism. Input material: blood. The J gene is TRBJ2-7, the V gene TRBV9, with D unclear. The DNA of the CDR3 is TGTGCCAGCAGCGTAGGTCCGGTCTCCTACGAGCAGTACTTC. Encoded protein: CASSVGPVSYEQYF.